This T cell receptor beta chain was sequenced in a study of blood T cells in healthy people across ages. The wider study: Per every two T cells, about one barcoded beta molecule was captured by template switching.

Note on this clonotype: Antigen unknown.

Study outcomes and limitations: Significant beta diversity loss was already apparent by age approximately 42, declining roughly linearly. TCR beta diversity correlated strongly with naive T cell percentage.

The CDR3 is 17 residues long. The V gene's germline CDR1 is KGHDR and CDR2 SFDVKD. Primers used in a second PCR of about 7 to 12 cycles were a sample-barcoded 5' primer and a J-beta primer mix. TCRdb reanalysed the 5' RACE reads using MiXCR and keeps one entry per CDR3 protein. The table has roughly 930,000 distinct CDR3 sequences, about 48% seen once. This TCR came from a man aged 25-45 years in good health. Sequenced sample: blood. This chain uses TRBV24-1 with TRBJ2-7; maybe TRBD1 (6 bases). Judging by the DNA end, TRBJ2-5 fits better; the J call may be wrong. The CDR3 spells CATSDPYGSGARETQYF. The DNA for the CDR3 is TGTGCCACCAGTGATCCCTACGGGTCAGGGGCTAGGGAGACCCAGTACTTC.